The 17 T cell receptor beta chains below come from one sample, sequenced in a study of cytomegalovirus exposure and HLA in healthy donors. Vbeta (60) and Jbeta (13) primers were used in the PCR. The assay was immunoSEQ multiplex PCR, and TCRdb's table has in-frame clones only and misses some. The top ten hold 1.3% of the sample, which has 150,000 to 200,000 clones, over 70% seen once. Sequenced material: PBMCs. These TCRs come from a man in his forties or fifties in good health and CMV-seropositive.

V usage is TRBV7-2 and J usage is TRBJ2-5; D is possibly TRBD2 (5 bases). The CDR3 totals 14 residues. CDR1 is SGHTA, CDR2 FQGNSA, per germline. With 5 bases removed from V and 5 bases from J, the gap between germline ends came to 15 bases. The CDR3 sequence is CASSRTLLGETQYF. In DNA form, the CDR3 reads TGTGCCAGCAGCAGGACTCTACTTGGGGAGACCCAGTACTTC.

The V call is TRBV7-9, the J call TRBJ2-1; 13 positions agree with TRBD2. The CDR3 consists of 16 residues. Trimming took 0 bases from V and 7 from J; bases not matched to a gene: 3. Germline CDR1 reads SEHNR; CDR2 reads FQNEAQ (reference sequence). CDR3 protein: CASSLATSGGPNEQFF. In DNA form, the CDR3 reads TGTGCCAGCAGCTTAGCGACTAGCGGGGGGCCAAATGAGCAGTTCTTC. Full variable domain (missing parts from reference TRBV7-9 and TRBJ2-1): DTGVSQNPRHKITKRGQNVTFRCDPISEHNRLYWYRQTLGQGPEFLTYFQNEAQLEKSRLLSDRFSAERPKGSFSTLEIQRTEQGDSAMYLCASSLATSGGPNEQFFGPGTRLTVL.

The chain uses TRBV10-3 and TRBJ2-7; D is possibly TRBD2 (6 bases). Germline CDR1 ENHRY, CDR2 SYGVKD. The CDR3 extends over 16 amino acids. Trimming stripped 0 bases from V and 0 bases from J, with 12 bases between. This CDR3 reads CAISESSTGVSYEQYF. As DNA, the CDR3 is TGTGCCATCAGTGAGTCTTCGACGGGAGTCTCCTACGAGCAGTACTTC.

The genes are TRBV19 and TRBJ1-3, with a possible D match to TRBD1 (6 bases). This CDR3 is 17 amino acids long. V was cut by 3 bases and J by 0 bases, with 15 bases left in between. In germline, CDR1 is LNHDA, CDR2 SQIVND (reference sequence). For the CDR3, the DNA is TGTGCCAGTAGTATGGGTGGACAGTCGATCTCTGGAAACACCATATATTTT. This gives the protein CASSMGGQSISGNTIYF.

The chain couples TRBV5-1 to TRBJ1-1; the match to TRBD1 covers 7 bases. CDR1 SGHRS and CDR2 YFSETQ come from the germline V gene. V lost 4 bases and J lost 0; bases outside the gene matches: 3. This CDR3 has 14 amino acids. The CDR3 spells CASSQGQLNTEAFF. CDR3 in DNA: TGCGCCAGCAGCCAGGGACAGCTGAACACTGAAGCTTTCTTT.

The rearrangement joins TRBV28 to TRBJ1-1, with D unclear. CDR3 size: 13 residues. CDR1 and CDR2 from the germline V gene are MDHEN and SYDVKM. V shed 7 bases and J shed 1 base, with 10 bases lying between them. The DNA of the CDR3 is TGTGCCAGCATGAACAATGCGAACACTGAAGCTTTCTTT. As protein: CASMNNANTEAFF.

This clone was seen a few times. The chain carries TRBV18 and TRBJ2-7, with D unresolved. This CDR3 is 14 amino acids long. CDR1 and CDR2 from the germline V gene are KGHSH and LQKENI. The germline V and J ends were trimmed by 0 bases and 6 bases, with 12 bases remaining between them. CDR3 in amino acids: CASSPPGPVGEQYF. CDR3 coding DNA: TGTGCCAGCTCACCACCGGGCCCAGTGGGCGAGCAGTACTTC.

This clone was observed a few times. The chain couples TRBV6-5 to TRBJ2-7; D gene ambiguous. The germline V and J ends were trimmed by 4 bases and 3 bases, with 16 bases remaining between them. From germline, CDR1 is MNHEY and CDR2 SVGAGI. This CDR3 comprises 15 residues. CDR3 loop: CASSFLVDSSYEQYF. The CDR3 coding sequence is TGTGCCAGCAGTTTCCTGGTTGACTCAAGCTACGAGCAGTACTTC.

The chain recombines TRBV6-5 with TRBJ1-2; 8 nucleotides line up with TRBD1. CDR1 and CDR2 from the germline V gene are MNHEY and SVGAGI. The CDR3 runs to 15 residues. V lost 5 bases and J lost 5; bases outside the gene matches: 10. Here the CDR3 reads CASSKETGAFYGYTF. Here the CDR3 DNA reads TGTGCCAGCAGTAAGGAGACAGGGGCCTTTTATGGCTACACCTTC.

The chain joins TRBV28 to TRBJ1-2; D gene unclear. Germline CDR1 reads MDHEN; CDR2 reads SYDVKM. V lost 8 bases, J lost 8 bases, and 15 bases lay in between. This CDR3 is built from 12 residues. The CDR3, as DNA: TGTGCCAGCCTTTCGCAGGATCGGGGCTACACCTTC. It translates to CASLSQDRGYTF.

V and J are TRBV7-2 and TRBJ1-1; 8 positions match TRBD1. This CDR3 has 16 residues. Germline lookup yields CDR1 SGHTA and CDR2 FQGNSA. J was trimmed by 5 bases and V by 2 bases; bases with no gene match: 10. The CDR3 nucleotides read TGTGCCAGCAGCTTACAGGCAGGGGGCTCGGGTACTGAAGCTTTCTTT. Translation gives CASSLQAGGSGTEAFF.

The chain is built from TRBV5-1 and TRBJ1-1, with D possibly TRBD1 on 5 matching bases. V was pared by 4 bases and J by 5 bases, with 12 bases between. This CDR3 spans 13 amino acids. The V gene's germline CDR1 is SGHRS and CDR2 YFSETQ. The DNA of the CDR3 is TGCGCCAGCAGCGTCAGGGAAGAGACTGAAGCTTTCTTT. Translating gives CASSVREETEAFF.

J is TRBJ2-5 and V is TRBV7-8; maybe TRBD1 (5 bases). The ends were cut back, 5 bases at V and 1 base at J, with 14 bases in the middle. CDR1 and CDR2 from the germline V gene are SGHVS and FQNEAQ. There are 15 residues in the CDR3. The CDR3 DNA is TGTGCCAGCAGCCAAAAGCGACAGATCCAAGAGACCCAGTACTTC. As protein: CASSQKRQIQETQYF.

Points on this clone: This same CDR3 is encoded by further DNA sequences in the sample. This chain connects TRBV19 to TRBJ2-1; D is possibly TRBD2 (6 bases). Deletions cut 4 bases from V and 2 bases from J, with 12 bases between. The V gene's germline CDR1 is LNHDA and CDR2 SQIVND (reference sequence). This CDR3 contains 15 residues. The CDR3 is CASSSGLAPYNEQFF. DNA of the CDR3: TGTGCCAGTAGTAGCGGGCTAGCGCCCTACAATGAGCAGTTCTTC.

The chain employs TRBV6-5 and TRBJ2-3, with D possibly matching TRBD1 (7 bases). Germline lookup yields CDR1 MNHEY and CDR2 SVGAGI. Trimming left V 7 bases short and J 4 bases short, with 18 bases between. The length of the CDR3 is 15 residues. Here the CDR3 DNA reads TGTGCCAGCAAAGGGGGCGGGACAGAGGCAGATACGCAGTATTTT. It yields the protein CASKGGGTEADTQYF.

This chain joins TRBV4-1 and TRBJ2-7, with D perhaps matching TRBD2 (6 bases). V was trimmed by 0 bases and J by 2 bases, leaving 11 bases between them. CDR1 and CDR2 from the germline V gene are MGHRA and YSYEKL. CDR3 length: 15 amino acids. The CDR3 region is CASSQESGLPYEQYF. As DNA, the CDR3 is TGCGCCAGCAGCCAAGAAAGCGGGCTTCCCTACGAGCAGTACTTC.

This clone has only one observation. The CDR3 DNA reads TGTGCCAGCAGCTTAGGAGAGTATCAGCCCCAGCATTTT. Amino acid sequence: CASSLGEYQPQHF. The chain uses TRBV7-6 and TRBJ1-5, with D unresolved. Per the germline V gene, CDR1 is SGHVS and CDR2 is FNYEAQ. This CDR3 region has 13 residues. Trimming stripped 1 base from V and 5 bases from J, with 6 bases between.